Shown below are 17 T cell receptor beta chains from a single sample sequenced in a study of T cell responses to AZD1222 COVID-19 vaccine. Profiling relied on immunoSEQ multiplex PCR, and the TCRdb table lists in-frame clones only, not all of them. Of tens of thousands of clones listed, roughly four fifths were seen once; the top ten hold roughly 25%. The material was peripheral blood, obtained 28 days after the second AZD1222 dose. Every receptor here comes from an adult who received the AZD1222 COVID-19 vaccine.

V and J are TRBV30 and TRBJ2-1, with 11 bases fitting TRBD2. This CDR3 is 19 amino acids long. CDR1 is GTSNPN, CDR2 SVGIG, per germline (reference sequence). V lost 3 bases and J lost 3; bases outside the gene matches: 16. The CDR3 DNA reads as TGTGCCTGGAGCGGGAGTAGCGGGAGGGATGACCCCATCTACAATGAGCAGTTCTTC. It encodes CAWSGSSGRDDPIYNEQFF.

This clone has just one count. This chain connects TRBV7-9 to TRBJ2-3; D is possibly TRBD2 (5 bases). V lost 1 base and J 4 bases, leaving 18 bases between the germline ends. The CDR3 has 17 amino acids. Germline CDR1 SEHNR, CDR2 FQNEAQ (reference sequence). DNA for the CDR3: TGTGCCAGCAGCTTAGATCGGGGTTTGGGGTTCGCAGATACGCAGTATTTT. Amino acid sequence: CASSLDRGLGFADTQYF.

The rearrangement joins TRBV19 to TRBJ1-2; 7 bases are a match to TRBD1. CDR3 length: 14 residues. V lost 7 bases and J lost 4; bases outside the gene matches: 9. Germline-derived CDR1 and CDR2 are LNHDA and SQIVND (reference sequence). CDR3 in amino acids: CASKVGQLIYGYTF. The CDR3 nucleotides read TGTGCCAGTAAGGTGGGACAGCTTATCTATGGCTACACCTTC.

This chain connects TRBV30 to TRBJ1-2, with D uncertain. CDR3 length equals 13 residues. Germline-derived CDR1 and CDR2 are GTSNPN and SVGIG (reference sequence). V shed 0 bases and J shed 8 bases, with 13 bases lying between them. CDR3 sequence: CAWSVLIGIGYTF. The CDR3 nucleotides read TGTGCCTGGAGTGTACTTATAGGGATAGGCTACACCTTC.

V and J are TRBV19 and TRBJ1-2; 7 nucleotides align to TRBD1. The CDR3 is 13 residues long. CDR1 is LNHDA and CDR2 is SQIVND in the germline V gene (reference sequence). J lost 6 bases, V lost 6 bases, and 7 bases had no gene match. The CDR3 sequence is CASSRRQGDGYTF. In nucleotides, the CDR3 is TGTGCCAGTAGCCGCCGACAGGGTGATGGCTACACCTTC.

J is TRBJ2-5 and V is TRBV28; TRBD1 aligns across 7 bases. Germline-derived CDR1 and CDR2 are MDHEN and SYDVKM. The CDR3 spans 15 residues. V shed 6 bases and J 2 bases; nucleotides not matched to a gene: 9. This CDR3 is CASRSLDRVQETQYF. The CDR3 DNA reads TGTGCCAGCAGATCACTCGACAGGGTTCAAGAGACCCAGTACTTC.

The J gene is TRBJ2-7, the V gene TRBV28; D gene ambiguous. Germline V CDR1 and CDR2: MDHEN, SYDVKM. This CDR3 is built from 13 residues. V was cut by 6 bases and J by 0 bases, with 9 bases left in between. The CDR3 bases are TGTGCCAGCAGCGCGACGGACTCCTACGAGCAGTACTTC. Protein product: CASSATDSYEQYF.

This clone was detected only a few times. This chain joins TRBV20-1 and TRBJ2-3, with D maybe TRBD2 (6 bases). V gave up 3 bases and J gave up 0 bases, with 10 bases separating them. Germline V gives CDR1 DFQATT, CDR2 SNEGSKA (reference sequence). The CDR3 spans 14 residues. In nucleotides, the CDR3 is TGCAGTGCTAGTCGGCGGGGTAGCACAGATACGCAGTATTTT. Protein product: CSASRRGSTDTQYF.

The chain is built from TRBV25-1 and TRBJ2-2, with D perhaps matching TRBD1 or TRBD2 (6 bases each). The CDR3 sequence is 15 residues long. V lost 3 bases, J lost 4 bases, and 12 bases lay in between. The germline V gene has CDR1 MGHDK and CDR2 SYGVNS. The DNA for the CDR3 is TGTGCCAGCAGTGACACAGGGACTCCCACCGGGGAGCTGTTTTTT. This encodes CASSDTGTPTGELFF.

The rearrangement links TRBV28 to TRBJ2-5; a possible D gene is TRBD2 (6 bases). CDR1 is MDHEN and CDR2 is SYDVKM in the germline V gene. This CDR3 comprises 14 residues. The V gene lost 6 bases and the J gene lost 5 bases, with 16 bases spanning the gap. The DNA for the CDR3 is TGTGCCAGCAGCCGGGACTTTTCGGGGGAGACCCAGTACTTC. It specifies CASSRDFSGETQYF.

CDR3 loop: CASSFSPGPGRETQYF. The CDR3 coding sequence is TGCGCCAGCAGCTTCAGTCCGGGCCCCGGGAGGGAGACCCAGTACTTC. The chain links TRBV4-1 to TRBJ2-5, with 7 bases aligning to TRBD2. From germline, CDR1 is MGHRA and CDR2 YSYEKL. The CDR3 sequence is 16 residues long. J was trimmed by 5 bases and V by 5 bases; bases with no gene match: 14.

The rearrangement links TRBV28 to TRBJ2-7; tentative D call: TRBD1 (5 bases). V was trimmed by 4 bases and J by 3 bases, leaving 13 bases between them. The germline gives CDR1 MDHEN, CDR2 SYDVKM. The length of the CDR3 is 14 residues. CDR3 region: CASSSPTANYEQYF. The CDR3, as DNA: TGTGCCAGCAGTTCCCCGACAGCAAACTACGAGCAGTACTTC.

The chain has TRBV28 and TRBJ2-7; D is perhaps TRBD1 (6 bases). Trimming took off 6 bases at V and 5 bases at J, with 17 bases between the two ends. The CDR3 totals 14 residues. Germline V gene data show CDR1 as MDHEN and CDR2 as SYDVKM. The CDR3 DNA reads as TGTGCCAGCAGATACCCCAGACAGGCTCACGAGCAGTACTTC. Encoded protein: CASRYPRQAHEQYF.

V usage is TRBV7-2 and J usage is TRBJ1-2; 10 bases map to TRBD1. The germline V gene has CDR1 SGHTA and CDR2 FQGNSA. The CDR3 runs to 15 residues. With V trimmed by 4 bases and J by 1 base, 3 bases remained unmatched. The CDR3 bases are TGTGCCAGCAGCTCGGGACAGGGGCGTAACTATGGCTACACCTTC. Translation: CASSSGQGRNYGYTF.

This chain connects TRBV5-6 to TRBJ1-2; D uncertain. This CDR3 is built from 12 residues. Germline V gene data show CDR1 as SGHDT and CDR2 as YYEEEE. The V end lost 4 bases, the J end lost 6 bases, and 10 bases lay between the germline ends. The CDR3 DNA sequence: TGTGCCAGCAGCCCCAAAAGAGATGGCTACACCTTC. Protein: CASSPKRDGYTF.

J is TRBJ2-5 and V is TRBV11-2; D assignment may be TRBD1 or TRBD2 (5 bases each). Trimming pared 4 bases from V and 1 base from J, leaving 10 bases between. CDR3 length: 14 amino acids. Looked up from germline, CDR1 is SGHAT and CDR2 is FQNNGV. The CDR3 reads CASSYSGTQETQYF. CDR3 nucleotides: TGTGCCAGCAGCTACTCCGGGACCCAAGAGACCCAGTACTTC.

This clone was found once. The V and J genes are TRBV7-2 and TRBJ2-5, with 9 bases that match TRBD2. This CDR3 spans 17 amino acids. Losses at the gene ends were 5 bases for V and 4 bases for J; bases not matched to a gene: 14. Germline CDR1 SGHTA, CDR2 FQGNSA. Here the CDR3 reads CASSPAQREVLGETQYF. As DNA, the CDR3 is TGTGCCAGCAGCCCTGCCCAGCGGGAGGTCCTCGGAGAGACCCAGTACTTC.